These 25 T cell receptor beta chains were sequenced from one sample in a study of beta chain features in type 1 diabetes. The isolated RNA, all of it, was reverse transcribed, so expressed TCRB transcripts were what got sequenced. The assay was immunoSEQ multiplex PCR, and TCRdb's table has in-frame clones only and misses some. The sample contains 350,000 or so clones, roughly a fifth of which appear only once. The sequenced sample consisted of naive CD4+ T cells from blood. All receptors come from a woman between 18 and 30 years old in good health.

The chain joins TRBV7-2 to TRBJ2-3; 7 bases map to TRBD1. CDR1 and CDR2 from the germline V gene are SGHTA and FQGNSA. Unmatched junction bases numbered 8, after V lost 4 bases and J lost 7 bases. The CDR3 covers 14 residues. CDR3 sequence reads: CASSSGTARHTQYF. Written as DNA, the CDR3 is TGTGCCAGCAGCTCCGGGACAGCCCGTCATACGCAGTATTTT.

The chain joins TRBV4-1 to TRBJ2-1; tentatively, D is TRBD1 (5 bases). The V and J ends lost 2 bases and 4 bases respectively, with 18 bases between them. Germline CDR1 MGHRA, CDR2 YSYEKL. CDR3 length: 17 residues. CDR3 sequence: CASSQTLVTVGYNEQFF. CDR3 DNA: TGCGCCAGCAGCCAAACCCTGGTGACAGTAGGATACAATGAGCAGTTCTTC.

This clone turned up a few times. V is TRBV11-2 and J is TRBJ2-2; TRBD2 aligns across 8 bases. The CDR3 contains 15 residues. Per germline, CDR1 SGHAT and CDR2 FQNNGV. After removal of 5 bases from V and 1 base from J, the junction contained 3 bases not matched to a gene. DNA of the CDR3: TGTGCCAGCAGCCCTACTAGCGGGAACACCGGGGAGCTGTTTTTT. It is translated as CASSPTSGNTGELFF.

This clone turned up a few times. V and J are TRBV18 and TRBJ2-7; 8 bases agree with TRBD1. V gave up 8 bases and J gave up 0 bases; unmatched junction bases: 9. Germline V gives CDR1 KGHSH, CDR2 LQKENI. There are 15 residues in the CDR3. Written as DNA, the CDR3 is TGTGCCAGCCAGCCGTCCGGGACAGGCTCCTACGAGCAGTACTTC. Its protein product is CASQPSGTGSYEQYF.

To note about this clone: This specimen includes other DNA sequences encoding the same CDR3. The chain links TRBV5-1 to TRBJ2-5; 7 positions match TRBD1. CDR1 SGHRS and CDR2 YFSETQ come from the germline V gene. This CDR3 has 14 residues. With V trimmed by 4 bases and J by 2 bases, 5 bases remained unmatched. The chain's CDR3 is CASSPGTVQETQYF. The CDR3 DNA reads as TGCGCCAGCAGCCCGGGGACAGTTCAAGAGACCCAGTACTTC.

This chain links TRBV30 with TRBJ1-2; no clear D gene. Germline CDR1 GTSNPN, CDR2 SVGIG (reference sequence). The length of the CDR3 is 14 residues. V lost 0 bases to trimming and J lost 1 base, with 9 bases between them. In nucleotides, the CDR3 is TGTGCCTGGAGTGTAGTGGCCCTTAACTATGGCTACACCTTC. Translated: CAWSVVALNYGYTF.

This clone was counted between two and nine times. The gene calls are TRBV5-1 and TRBJ2-7; the match to TRBD1 covers 9 bases. V trimming: 3 bases; J trimming: 7 bases; junction bases outside the gene matches: 8. Germline CDR1 is SGHRS and CDR2 is YFSETQ. The CDR3 is 14 amino acids. The CDR3, as DNA: TGCGCCAGCAGCTCCGGACAGGGGCGTACGGAGCAGTACTTC. It specifies CASSSGQGRTEQYF.

This clone showed up just a few times. Other DNA sequences from this sample encode an identical CDR3 as well. V is TRBV30 and J is TRBJ2-1; 13 bases are shared with TRBD2. Germline CDR1 GTSNPN, CDR2 SVGIG (reference sequence). V lost 3 bases to trimming and J lost 7 bases; unmatched junction nucleotides: 3. The CDR3 has 14 amino acids. The CDR3 bases are TGTGCCTGGAGGGGGACTAGCGGGGTGAATGAGCAGTTCTTC. Its protein is CAWRGTSGVNEQFF. Filled out from reference TRBV30 and TRBJ2-1, the complete variable domain reads SQTIHQWPATLVQPVGSPLSLECTVEGTSNPNLYWYRQAAGRGLQLLFYSVGIGQISSEVPQNLSASRPQDRQFILSSKKLLLSDSGFYLCAWRGTSGVNEQFFGPGTRLTVL.

This clone was counted between two and nine times. V gene TRBV7-8 combines with J gene TRBJ1-2; D is possibly TRBD1 (6 bases). Per germline, CDR1 SGHVS and CDR2 FQNEAQ. The ends were cut back, 4 bases at V and 2 bases at J, with 14 bases in the middle. This CDR3 is 15 amino acids long. CDR3 nucleotides: TGTGCCAGCAGCTCAACTGGACAGCCCAACTATGGCTACACCTTC. It yields the protein CASSSTGQPNYGYTF. Looking up the rest from reference TRBV7-8 and TRBJ1-2 gives the full variable domain: GAGVSQSPRYKVAKRGQDVALRCDPISGHVSLFWYQQALGQGPEFLTYFQNEAQLDKSGLPSDRFFAERPEGSVSTLKIQRTQQEDSAVYLCASSSTGQPNYGYTFGSGTRLTVV.

The rearrangement joins TRBV7-2 to TRBJ1-1; a possible D gene is TRBD1 (6 bases). Between the trimmed V and J ends, which lost 5 bases and 5 bases, there was a span of 15 bases. This CDR3 spans 14 amino acids. The germline gives CDR1 SGHTA, CDR2 FQGNSA. This CDR3 reads CASSPGGAGTEAFF. The CDR3 DNA reads as TGTGCCAGCAGCCCTGGGGGGGCCGGGACTGAAGCTTTCTTT.

V usage is TRBV4-2 and J usage is TRBJ2-5; perhaps TRBD2 as D (6 bases). CDR3 size: 15 residues. V was clipped by 3 bases and J by 5 bases, with 16 bases between them. Germline V gene sequence: CDR1 LGHNA, CDR2 YNFKEQ. The CDR3 DNA sequence: TGTGCCAGCAGCCAGGGGGGACCCGACGTGGAGACCCAGTACTTC. Translation: CASSQGGPDVETQYF.

The CDR3 spells CASSQEGQGNEQYF. The CDR3 DNA sequence: TGCGCCAGCAGCCAAGAGGGACAGGGCAATGAGCAGTACTTC. The gene calls are TRBV4-3 and TRBJ2-7; 9 bases fit TRBD1. The CDR3 runs 14 residues. Germline V gene data show CDR1 as LGHNA and CDR2 as YSLEER. Unmatched junction bases numbered 4, after V lost 0 bases and J lost 7 bases.

This clone was seen once. The V gene is TRBV4-1, the J gene TRBJ2-7, with 11 bases matching TRBD2. CDR1 and CDR2 from the germline V gene are MGHRA and YSYEKL. This CDR3 is built from 16 residues. Unmatched junction bases numbered 7, after V lost 4 bases and J lost 2 bases. CDR3 amino acids: CASSPDVAGGAYEQYF. CDR3 nucleotides: TGCGCCAGCAGCCCAGACGTAGCGGGGGGGGCCTACGAGCAGTACTTC.

Concerning this clone: Other DNA variants within this sample encode the same CDR3. This sequence joins TRBV4-3 and TRBJ2-7; D may be TRBD2 (5 bases). Trimming pared 4 bases from V and 0 bases from J, leaving 10 bases between. This CDR3 spans 14 amino acids. Germline V gives CDR1 LGHNA, CDR2 YSLEER. CDR3 sequence reads: CASSRTGSSYEQYF. The CDR3 bases are TGCGCCAGCAGCCGAACGGGGAGCTCCTACGAGCAGTACTTC.

The rearrangement uses TRBV5-1 and TRBJ2-3, with D possibly matching TRBD1 (6 bases). Germline V lookup: CDR1 SGHRS, CDR2 YFSETQ. With 0 bases removed from V and 4 bases from J, the gap between germline ends came to 15 bases. This CDR3 has 16 amino acids. CDR3 DNA sequence: TGCGCCAGCAGCTTGGCCGGGGCAGGGGTTCCAGATACGCAGTATTTT. This gives the protein CASSLAGAGVPDTQYF.

V usage is TRBV7-9 and J usage is TRBJ2-7; a possible D gene is TRBD2 (6 bases). CDR3 size: 13 residues. Trimming stripped 1 base from V and 7 bases from J, with 11 bases between. In germline, CDR1 is SEHNR, CDR2 FQNEAQ (reference sequence). CDR3 region: CASSLELASEQYF. DNA for the CDR3: TGTGCCAGCAGCTTAGAGCTAGCGAGTGAGCAGTACTTC.

This clone was seen only a few times. This chain joins TRBV2 and TRBJ2-5, with 10 bases aligning to TRBD1. CDR1 is SNHLY and CDR2 is FYNNEI in the germline V gene. The J segment lost 5 bases and the V segment lost 6 bases, leaving 12 bases of the junction unmatched. This CDR3 has 16 amino acids. The CDR3 loop is CASRLRQGAGRETQYF. The CDR3 coding sequence is TGTGCCAGCAGACTAAGACAGGGGGCGGGTCGTGAGACCCAGTACTTC.

The chain links TRBV6-1 to TRBJ2-2; the match to TRBD1 covers 7 bases. CDR1 and CDR2 from the germline V gene are MNHNS and SASEGT. CDR3 length equals 13 residues. J lost 1 base, V lost 11 bases, and 4 bases had no gene match. DNA for the CDR3: TGTGCCGGGGGACAGATGAACACCGGGGAGCTGTTTTTT. This encodes CAGGQMNTGELFF.

In its sample, this clone was seen once. The gene calls are TRBV6-1 and TRBJ1-2; 7 nucleotides agree with TRBD1. Unmatched junction bases numbered 5, after V lost 6 bases and J lost 7 bases. The CDR3 is made up of 12 amino acids. The germline CDR1 and CDR2 sequences are MNHNS and SASEGT. The CDR3: CASRSSGGGYTF. Written as DNA, the CDR3 is TGTGCCAGCAGGTCATCAGGGGGTGGCTACACCTTC.

In this sample, this clone turned up a few times. The gene calls are TRBV5-1 and TRBJ2-2; 9 positions agree with TRBD2. The CDR3 extends over 16 amino acids. Losses at the gene ends were 6 bases for V and 2 bases for J; bases not matched to a gene: 8. Germline CDR1 and CDR2: SGHRS and YFSETQ. CDR3 loop: CASTPPAGGNTGELFF. The CDR3 region has the DNA TGCGCCAGCACCCCCCCAGCGGGAGGAAACACCGGGGAGCTGTTTTTT.

Written as DNA, the CDR3 is TGTGCCAGCAGCTCGACAGGGGTTTATCAGCCCCAGCATTTT. Its protein product is CASSSTGVYQPQHF. The J gene is TRBJ1-5, the V gene TRBV7-2; 8 bases agree with TRBD1. There are 14 residues in the CDR3. J lost 5 bases, V lost 4 bases, and 4 bases had no gene match. Germline CDR1 SGHTA, CDR2 FQGNSA.

V is TRBV11-1 and J is TRBJ2-3; D is possibly TRBD2 (5 bases). Germline CDR1 is SGHAT and CDR2 is FQDESV (reference sequence). V was clipped by 5 bases and J by 0 bases, with 15 bases between them. This CDR3 has 16 residues. CDR3 sequence (DNA): TGTGCCAGCAGCCTACGAGTGGACTCTAGCACAGATACGCAGTATTTT. Translated, it gives CASSLRVDSSTDTQYF.

The genes are TRBV4-1 and TRBJ2-7; 7 bases are a match to TRBD1. V lost 6 bases, J lost 1 base, and 6 bases stayed unmatched. CDR1 and CDR2 from the germline V gene are MGHRA and YSYEKL. The CDR3 is 14 amino acids. CDR3: CASSPTGRSYEQYF. In DNA form, the CDR3 reads TGCGCCAGCAGTCCGACAGGGCGGTCCTACGAGCAGTACTTC.

The sample holds a few counts of this clone. V is TRBV15 and J is TRBJ2-1, with TRBD2 matching over 8 bases. Germline assignment: CDR1 LNHNV and CDR2 YYDKDF (reference sequence). The trim removed 9 bases at V and 7 bases at J, leaving 11 bases unmatched. The CDR3 has 14 amino acids. CDR3 protein: CATLWGAGENEQFF. CDR3 nucleotide sequence: TGTGCCACGCTTTGGGGAGCGGGAGAGAATGAGCAGTTCTTC. Full variable domain (remainder filled in from reference TRBV15 and TRBJ2-1): DAMVIQNPRYQVTQFGKPVTLSCSQTLNHNVMYWYQQKSSQAPKLLFHYYDKDFNNEADTPDNFQSRRPNTSFCFLDIRSPGLGDTAMYLCATLWGAGENEQFFGPGTRLTVL.

This clone appeared a few times. The chain couples TRBV7-2 to TRBJ1-5; TRBD1 aligns across 8 bases. The CDR3 runs to 17 residues. Trimming took 5 bases from V and 4 from J; bases not matched to a gene: 13. Looked up from germline, CDR1 is SGHTA and CDR2 is FQGNSA. The CDR3 DNA sequence: TGTGCCAGCAGCCCAGGACAGGGAAGGTTGTGGAATCAGCCCCAGCATTTT. Its protein is CASSPGQGRLWNQPQHF.